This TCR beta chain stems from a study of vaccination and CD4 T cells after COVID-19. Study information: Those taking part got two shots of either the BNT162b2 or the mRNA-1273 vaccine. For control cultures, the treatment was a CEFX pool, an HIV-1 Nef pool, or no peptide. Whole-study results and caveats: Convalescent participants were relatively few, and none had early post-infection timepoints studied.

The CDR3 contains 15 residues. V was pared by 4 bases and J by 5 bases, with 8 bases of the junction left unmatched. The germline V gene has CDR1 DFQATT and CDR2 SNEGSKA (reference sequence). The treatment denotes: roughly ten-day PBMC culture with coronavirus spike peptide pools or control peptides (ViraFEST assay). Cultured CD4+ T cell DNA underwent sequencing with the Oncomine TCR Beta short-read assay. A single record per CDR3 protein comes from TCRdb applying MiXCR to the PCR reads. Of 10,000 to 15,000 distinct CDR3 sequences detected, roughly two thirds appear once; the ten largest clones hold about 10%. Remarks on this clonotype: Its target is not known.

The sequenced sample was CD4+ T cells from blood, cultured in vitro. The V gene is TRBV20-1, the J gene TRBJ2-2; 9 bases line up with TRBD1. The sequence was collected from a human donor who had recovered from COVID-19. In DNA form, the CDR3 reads TGCAGTGCTACTTCGGGACAGGGAGGTACCGGGGAGCTGTTTTTT. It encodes CSATSGQGGTGELFF.